The clone carrying this T cell receptor beta chain was seen more than once but under ten times. The antigen is not known. These data are taken from a study of cytomegalovirus exposure and HLA in healthy donors. Overall study results and limits: Altogether, 170 or so TCR beta chains were recorded as cytomegalovirus-associated. The study dropped some indistinguishable V segments, TRBV6-2 and TRBV6-3 among them. The later analysis indicated that the majority of CMV-associated TCR beta chains appeared HLA-restricted.

Germline trimming cut 4 bases from V and 3 bases from J; bases unmatched to any gene: 4. CDR3 length: 14 residues. Germline V lookup: CDR1 SGHDN, CDR2 FVKESK. PCR was performed using 60 Vbeta and 13 Jbeta primers. Authors' processing steps: Later work found 80 million or so unique TCR beta chains, with around 10 million shared. The table came from immunoSEQ multiplex PCR; TCRdb's copy has only in-frame clones and leaves some out. V, J and clone size were drawn from that table, and D and trimming were deduced from the DNA. This table holds fewer than 150,000 clones, 77% found once. This clonotype was sampled from a human donor in good health. The chain carries TRBV14 and TRBJ1-1; 8 positions match TRBD1. Input material: PBMCs. The CDR3 DNA is TGTGCCAGCAGCCGCGGACAGGGATACACTGAAGCTTTCTTT. Its protein product is CASSRGQGYTEAFF.